Shown below are 13 T cell receptor beta chains from a single sample sequenced in a study. TCRdb ran MiXCR on the RT-PCR reads and lists one entry per CDR3 protein. The data show about 700,000 distinct CDR3 sequences, about 14% seen once. Sequenced input: memory CD4+ T cells from blood. These receptors came from a female donor in good health, serving as a healthy control.

V gene TRBV7-2 combines with J gene TRBJ2-4; 10 nucleotides agree with TRBD1. CDR1 and CDR2 (germline): SGHTA, FQGNSA. There are 20 residues in the CDR3. With V trimmed by 6 bases and J by 0 bases, 17 bases remained unmatched. CDR3 DNA sequence: TGTGCCAGCAGTCGGTTCCGGGACAGGGGCCGAGTTCTAGCCAAAAACATTCAGTACTTC. This sequence encodes CASSRFRDRGRVLAKNIQYF.

This rearrangement joins TRBV3-1 to TRBJ1-2; D is ambiguous. The CDR3 consists of 14 residues. Deletions cut 0 bases from V and 7 bases from J, with 12 bases between. Germline CDR1 and CDR2: LGHDT and YNNKEL (reference sequence). The CDR3 is CASSQDLYRTGYTF. The CDR3 nucleotides read TGTGCCAGCAGCCAAGATCTTTACAGAACTGGCTACACCTTC.

This clonotype was seen only a few times. The chain joins TRBV6-6 to TRBJ1-5; no clear D. Germline lookup yields CDR1 MNHNY and CDR2 SVGAGI (reference sequence). CDR3 length: 17 residues. Trimming shortened V by 8 bases and J by 0 bases, and 20 bases separated the two germline ends. Written as DNA, the CDR3 is TGTGCCAGCCAGAAGCCAGTTACACTTTATAGCAATCAGCCCCAGCATTTT. Translation: CASQKPVTLYSNQPQHF.

This clonotype was counted a few times. The V gene is TRBV4-3, the J gene TRBJ2-3; TRBD2 matches 10 bases. The CDR3 consists of 16 residues. Germline CDR1 LGHNA, CDR2 YSLEER. V shed 1 base, J shed 5 bases, and the junction held 6 bases outside the gene matches. CDR3 sequence reads: CASSQVPSGSGDTQYF. The DNA for the CDR3 is TGCGCCAGCAGCCAAGTGCCTAGCGGGAGTGGAGATACGCAGTATTTT.

In this sample, this clonotype turned up a few times. V and J are TRBV7-2 and TRBJ1-5; D unresolved. V was shortened by 4 bases and J by 0 bases, with 10 bases between the two germline ends. The CDR3 totals 15 residues. Germline loops: CDR1 SGHTA, CDR2 FQGNSA. The CDR3 DNA reads as TGTGCCAGCAGCTCATACGTCAATAGCAATCAGCCCCAGCATTTT. Its translation is CASSSYVNSNQPQHF.

The table lists this clonotype with many counts. This chain uses TRBV5-1 with TRBJ2-7, with D possibly TRBD1 on 6 matching bases. This CDR3 has 16 amino acids. V lost 0 bases and J 0 bases, leaving 13 bases between the germline ends. Per the germline V gene, CDR1 is SGHRS and CDR2 is YFSETQ. This CDR3 is CASSLATGTLSYEQYF. CDR3 nucleotide sequence: TGCGCCAGCAGCTTGGCAACCGGGACACTCTCCTACGAGCAGTACTTC. The variable domain in full, completed from reference TRBV5-1 and TRBJ2-7, reads KAGVTQTPRYLIKTRGQQVTLSCSPISGHRSVSWYQQTPGQGLQFLFEYFSETQRNKGNFPGRFSGRQFSNSRSEMNVSTLELGDSALYLCASSLATGTLSYEQYFGPGTRLTVT.

The chain combines TRBV20-1 with TRBJ1-2; a possible D gene is TRBD1 (5 bases). There are 13 residues in the CDR3. Germline V lookup: CDR1 DFQATT, CDR2 SNEGSKA (reference sequence). Trimming removed 0 bases from V and 6 bases from J, with 11 bases in between. The DNA of the CDR3 is TGCAGTGCTAGAGATAGGAGGGGAGATGGCTACACCTTC. Amino acid sequence: CSARDRRGDGYTF.

This clonotype was seen a few times. This sequence joins TRBV24-1 and TRBJ2-1; 11 bases are a match to TRBD2. V lost 3 bases, J lost 8 bases, and 5 bases stayed unmatched. The CDR3 length is 15 residues. Germline CDR1 reads KGHDR; CDR2 reads SFDVKD. CDR3 DNA sequence: TGTGCCACCAGTGATAACGGACTAGCGGGTGATGAGCAGTTCTTC. This codes for CATSDNGLAGDEQFF.

The rearrangement links TRBV19 to TRBJ1-2, with 8 bases that match TRBD1. Trimming cost V 3 bases and J 4 bases; bases outside gene matches: 7. The CDR3 consists of 15 residues. Germline CDR1 reads LNHDA; CDR2 reads SQIVND (reference sequence). The CDR3 nucleotides read TGTGCCAGTAGTATGGCGGCAGGGGGCTTCTATGGCTACACCTTC. This translates into CASSMAAGGFYGYTF.

V gene TRBV29-1 combines with J gene TRBJ1-4; 7 bases line up with TRBD1. Germline V gene sequence: CDR1 SQVTM, CDR2 ANQGSEA. The CDR3 is made up of 14 amino acids. The ends lost 5 bases at V and 6 bases at J; junction bases unmatched: 9. CDR3 protein: CSVPEDRMDEKLFF. The CDR3 nucleotides read TGCAGCGTTCCCGAGGACAGGATGGATGAAAAACTGTTTTTT.

Concerning this clonotype: The junction does not match germline at one end; this may be a read error. The gene calls are TRBV28 and TRBJ2-7, with D perhaps matching TRBD1 (5 bases). The CDR3 is 15 amino acids. Germline CDR1 and CDR2: MDHEN and SYDVKM. The CDR3 region is CASIAPRQYPYEQYF. The CDR3 region has the DNA TGCGCCAGCATCGCCCCCCGACAGTACCCCTACGAGCAGTACTTC.

In its sample, this clonotype was seen a few times. The chain couples TRBV6-1 to TRBJ2-1; 9 positions match TRBD1. CDR3 length: 15 amino acids. From germline, CDR1 is MNHNS and CDR2 SASEGT. The J segment lost 7 bases and the V segment lost 6 bases, leaving 10 bases of the junction unmatched. The CDR3 bases are TGTGCCAGCAGAACAAGGACAGGGGAGTCGAATGAGCAGTTCTTC. Its translation: CASRTRTGESNEQFF.

J is TRBJ1-2 and V is TRBV18, with D perhaps TRBD1 (6 bases). The V gene lost 0 bases and the J gene lost 7 bases, with 9 bases spanning the gap. The germline V gene has CDR1 KGHSH and CDR2 LQKENI. The CDR3 totals 13 residues. The CDR3, as DNA: TGTGCCAGCTCACCACCGGTGGGGGCTGGCTACACCTTC. It specifies CASSPPVGAGYTF. The full variable domain, rest sourced from reference TRBV18 and TRBJ1-2, is NAGVMQNPRHLVRRRGQEARLRCSPMKGHSHVYWYRQLPEEGLKFMVYLQKENIIDESGMPKERFSAEFPKEGPSILRIQQVVRGDSAAYFCASSPPVGAGYTFGSGTRLTVV.